This T cell receptor (beta chain) was documented in a study of T cells in Graves' hyperthyroidism and ophthalmopathy. Study-level findings and limits: Separation of ophthalmopathy from stable hyperthyroidism was achieved by a 13 V-J model.

V was clipped by 5 bases and J by 6 bases; unmatched bases: 9. The CDR3 length is 14 residues. First hyperthyroidism diagnosis is when the blood sample was obtained, before any ophthalmopathy symptoms. Researchers amplified the TCR beta CDR3 regions from RNA transcripts. Initially, a first-round RT-PCR of the TCR CDR3 employed the HTBI primer set. TCRdb re-analysed the multiplex PCR reads in MiXCR, keeping a single row per CDR3 protein. The sample records more than 350,000 distinct CDR3 sequences, 17% being singletons. This clonotype was recorded at least ten times. What it recognizes is unknown. This rearrangement joins TRBV12-3 or TRBV12-4 to TRBJ2-7; 8 bases agree with TRBD1. The receptor's source is a woman aged 25 to 39 with Graves' hyperthyroidism that later progressed to Graves' ophthalmopathy. The source material was blood. The CDR3 is CASSAGGQVGEQYF. The CDR3 nucleotides read TGTGCCAGCAGTGCCGGGGGACAGGTTGGCGAGCAGTACTTC.